This T cell receptor beta chain derives from a study of regulatory T cells in long-lasting Graves disease. Study findings and constraints: Newly diagnosed Graves' patients had higher TCR diversity than persistent ones. TRBV28, TRBJ1-2 and TRBJ2-5 were segments that persistent disease favored.

V gave up 4 bases and J gave up 8 bases, with 14 bases separating them. Germline assignment: CDR1 SGHDN and CDR2 FVKESK. This CDR3 region has 13 residues. This clonotype was observed a few times. What it binds is not known. iRepertoire HTBI primers and Arm-PCR of CDR3 regions built TCR beta libraries. TCRdb ran MiXCR on the multiplex PCR reads and lists one entry per CDR3 protein. The table lists about 560,000 distinct CDR3 sequences, about 16% of them singletons. Time point indicated: newly diagnosed GD, antithyroid drugs for less than 3 months. Following extraction of RNA from PBMCs, that RNA was used to make the TCR library. These data also formed part of another study, on T cells in Graves' hyperthyroidism and ophthalmopathy. That report notes: Appearing also in blood were most of the thyroid clonotypes expanded above 0.001.

The sequenced sample was peripheral blood mononuclear cells (PBMCs), obtained at new diagnosis, from a patient treated with antithyroid drugs. V gene TRBV14 combines with J gene TRBJ1-2; no clear D. This TCR was sampled from a man aged 18-30 years with Graves disease. This CDR3 is CASSLGRAHGYTF. Here the CDR3 DNA reads TGTGCCAGCAGCCTAGGAAGGGCGCACGGCTACACCTTC.